This TCR beta chain was sequenced during a study of T cell changes during pregnancy in multiple sclerosis. The method was immunoSEQ multiplex PCR; TCRdb's version includes in-frame clones alone and lacks a portion of them. The sample shows 45,000 to 55,000 clones, roughly 90% of them seen only once. CDR1 is SGHVS and CDR2 is FQNEAQ in the germline V gene. J was trimmed by 9 bases and V by 2 bases; bases with no gene match: 8. This CDR3 region has 16 residues. The TCR originated in a female donor in good health, enrolled as a control in a pregnancy study. Source: CD4+ T cells from peripheral blood mononuclear cells, taken after pregnancy. V is TRBV7-8 and J is TRBJ2-1; 12 bases align to TRBD2. The DNA for the CDR3 is TGTGCCAGCAGCTTACAGAGCCCGGGACTAGCGGGTGAGCAGTTCTTC. It specifies CASSLQSPGLAGEQFF.